This is a list of T cell receptor beta chains from one sample in a study of blood T cell repertoires in COVID-19. The assay was immunoSEQ multiplex PCR, and TCRdb's table has in-frame clones only and misses some. Here the sample spans under 250,000 clones, roughly 80% being singletons. The specimen sequenced was peripheral blood. The receptors stem from a woman in her seventies with acute or convalescent COVID-19. The CDR3 runs from the conserved cysteine through the conserved F or W. Each record gives: V gene, clone size, D gene, J gene, CDR3 protein, CDR3 DNA. D genes are given only for firm matches. Expanded clones get a size class; other rows say once, few or many, or leave the size out.

TRBV24-1,-,-,TRBJ2-3,CATTGGTDTQYF,TGTGCCACCACAGGGGGCACAGATACGCAGTATTTT
TRBV27,-,-,TRBJ1-6,CASRGEGRRSPLHF,TGTGCCAGCAGAGGCGAGGGAAGGCGGTCACCCCTCCACTTT
TRBV5-1,-,-,TRBJ2-3,CASSLETGRTDTQYF,TGCGCCAGCAGCTTGGAGACGGGTCGCACAGATACGCAGTATTTT
TRBV6-5,-,TRBD2,TRBJ2-1,CASKSLGGINEQFF,TGTGCCAGCAAATCTCTCGGGGGGATCAATGAGCAGTTCTTC
TRBV14,-,TRBD1,TRBJ1-2,CASSQDRGYGYTF,TGTGCCAGCAGCCAGGACAGGGGATATGGCTACACCTTC
TRBV24-1,-,TRBD1,TRBJ1-2,CATSDPTGTGNGYTF,TGTGCCACCAGTGATCCGACCGGGACAGGGAATGGCTACACCTTC
TRBV7-7,-,TRBD2,TRBJ2-1,CASSFRGTSNEQFF,TGTGCCAGCAGCTTTAGGGGGACTAGCAATGAGCAGTTCTTC
TRBV3-1/TRBV3-2,-,-,TRBJ1-2,CASSPRNYGYTF,TGTGCCAGCAGCCCCAGGAACTATGGCTACACCTTC
TRBV6-5,few,TRBD1,TRBJ1-1,CASYGTGGGMTEAFF,TGTGCCAGCTACGGGACAGGGGGCGGAATGACTGAAGCTTTCTTT
TRBV4-2,-,-,TRBJ2-5,CASSHSDRLQETQYF,TGTGCCAGCAGCCATTCGGACAGACTCCAAGAGACCCAGTACTTC
TRBV3-1/TRBV3-2,once,-,TRBJ2-2,CASRWEGRGNTGELFF,TGTGCCAGCCGCTGGGAGGGCAGGGGAAACACCGGGGAGCTGTTTTTT
TRBV24-1,-,TRBD1,TRBJ1-2,CATSDWAGGTDGYTF,TGTGCCACCAGTGATTGGGCAGGGGGTACGGATGGCTACACCTTC
TRBV4-2,-,TRBD1,TRBJ1-2,CASSQRSPSDRGPLINNYGYTF,TGTGCCAGCAGCCAACGATCCCCCTCAGACAGGGGACCACTAATAAATAACTATGGCTACACCTTC
TRBV6-1,-,-,TRBJ1-2,CASSEYGNSGYGYTF,TGTGCCAGCAGTGAATATGGAAATTCGGGCTATGGCTACACCTTC
TRBV5-8,-,TRBD1,TRBJ2-2,CASSFRTGNTGELFF,TGTGCCAGCAGCTTTAGGACAGGGAACACCGGGGAGCTGTTTTTT
TRBV7-9,-,TRBD2,TRBJ2-1,CASSLSGTTNEQFF,TGTGCCAGCAGCTTGTCCGGGACTACGAATGAGCAGTTCTTC
TRBV7-2,-,-,TRBJ1-1,CASSLQGLNTEAFF,TGTGCCAGCAGCTTACAGGGATTGAACACTGAAGCTTTCTTT
TRBV19,-,-,TRBJ1-6,CASSIAGFYNSPLHF,TGTGCCAGTAGTATTGCAGGTTTCTATAATTCACCCCTCCACTTT
TRBV20-1,once,-,TRBJ2-1,CSASRLANNEQFF,TGCAGTGCTAGTAGGCTAGCAAACAATGAGCAGTTCTTC
TRBV2,few,-,TRBJ1-6,CASSDRPNSPLHF,TGTGCCAGCAGTGACAGGCCTAATTCACCCCTCCACTTT
TRBV19,-,-,TRBJ1-2,CASSRQVNYGYTF,TGTGCCAGTAGTAGGCAGGTTAACTATGGCTACACCTTC
TRBV7-3,-,TRBD2,TRBJ2-5,CASSLTVTSGRETQYF,TGTGCCAGCAGCTTAACTGTGACTAGCGGGAGAGAGACCCAGTACTTC
TRBV5-1,-,TRBD1,TRBJ1-5,CASRQGSNQPQHF,TGCGCCAGTAGACAGGGGAGCAATCAGCCCCAGCATTTT
TRBV29-1,-,TRBD1,TRBJ2-3,CSVSVRGTGEDTQYF,TGCAGCGTTTCTGTTCGGGGGACAGGGGAAGATACGCAGTATTTT
TRBV6-5,-,TRBD1,TRBJ1-3,CASTTTGADPIYF,TGTGCCAGCACAACGACAGGGGCAGACCCCATATATTTT
TRBV12-3/TRBV12-4,-,-,TRBJ2-2,CASSLREAGELFF,TGTGCCAGCAGTTTACGGGAAGCCGGGGAGCTGTTTTTT
TRBV3-1/TRBV3-2,-,TRBD1,TRBJ1-2,CASSLGRQGTKGYTF,TGTGCCAGCAGCCTCGGCCGACAGGGGACGAAGGGCTACACCTTC
TRBV19,-,TRBD1,TRBJ2-6,CASSMRTGGSGANVLTF,TGTGCCAGTAGTATGAGGACAGGGGGTTCTGGGGCCAACGTCCTGACTTTC
TRBV7-9,-,-,TRBJ2-5,CASSPNNKGFQETQYF,TGTGCCAGCAGCCCAAACAATAAGGGGTTTCAAGAGACCCAGTACTTC
TRBV7-3,-,-,TRBJ2-3,CASSFQGLADTQYF,TGTGCCAGCAGCTTTCAGGGTTTGGCAGATACGCAGTATTTT
TRBV6-2/TRBV6-3,-,-,TRBJ1-2,CASSKTDGRARLYGYTF,TGTGCCAGCAGTAAGACAGACGGGAGGGCAAGACTCTATGGCTACACCTTC
TRBV24-1,once,TRBD2,TRBJ2-3,CATSDLASSGITDTQYF,TGTGCCACCAGTGATTTGGCCTCTAGCGGGATCACAGATACGCAGTATTTT
TRBV18,-,TRBD1,TRBJ2-2,CASSPDRASTGELFF,TGTGCCAGCTCACCGGACAGGGCGTCAACCGGGGAGCTGTTTTTT
TRBV7-2,-,TRBD2,TRBJ2-7,CASSPSGGIYEQYF,TGTGCCAGCAGCCCTAGCGGGGGAATTTACGAGCAGTACTTC
TRBV18,-,-,TRBJ2-5,CASSPPSQETQYF,TGTGCCAGCTCACCACCATCACAAGAGACCCAGTACTTC
TRBV15,-,-,TRBJ1-2,CATSRDRGEGYTF,TGTGCCACCAGCAGAGACAGGGGCGAAGGCTACACCTTC
TRBV6-4,-,TRBD2,TRBJ2-1,CASSLTSGAYNEQFF,TGTGCCAGCAGTCTGACTAGCGGGGCGTACAATGAGCAGTTCTTC
TRBV29-1,-,-,TRBJ2-3,CSASSRGRTDTQYF,TGCAGCGCCTCTTCCAGGGGCCGCACAGATACGCAGTATTTT
TRBV6-6,-,-,TRBJ2-7,CASSYSQGNFAYEQYF,TGTGCCAGCAGTTACTCCCAGGGGAATTTTGCCTACGAGCAGTACTTC
TRBV11-3,-,-,TRBJ2-2,CASSLDPPGVNTGELFF,TGTGCCAGCAGCTTAGATCCCCCAGGGGTGAACACCGGGGAGCTGTTTTTT
TRBV7-2,once,TRBD2,TRBJ2-7,CASRYLAGPGYEQYF,TGTGCCAGCAGATACCTAGCGGGGCCTGGTTACGAGCAGTACTTC
TRBV2,few,-,TRBJ1-6,CASSGGQSNNSPLHF,TGTGCCAGCAGTGGTGGACAGAGCAACAATTCACCCCTCCACTTT